This passage covers 5 T cell receptor beta chains from one sample sequenced in a study of blood T cell repertoires in COVID-19. Libraries were prepared by immunoSEQ multiplex PCR; TCRdb keeps only in-frame clonotypes and omits some of them. This sample has roughly 70,000 clones, with roughly 72% found just once. Material: peripheral blood. The source of these receptors is a man aged 55 to 70 with COVID-19, enrolled during active disease.

The rearrangement uses TRBV18 and TRBJ2-5; a weak D match, TRBD2 (5 bases). This CDR3 contains 15 residues. V gave up 2 bases and J gave up 2 bases, with 12 bases separating them. Germline V gene sequence: CDR1 KGHSH, CDR2 LQKENI. The CDR3 here is CASSPEGTRQETQYF. The CDR3 bases are TGTGCCAGCTCACCAGAGGGTACGAGGCAAGAGACCCAGTACTTC.

The chain recombines TRBV30 with TRBJ1-4, with D possibly matching TRBD1 (5 bases). CDR3 length: 13 residues. Germline assignment: CDR1 GTSNPN and CDR2 SVGIG (reference sequence). The V end lost 2 bases, the J end lost 8 bases, and 12 bases lay between the germline ends. This CDR3 is CAWSRQGWEKLFF. For the CDR3, the DNA is TGTGCCTGGAGTAGGCAGGGTTGGGAAAAACTGTTTTTT. The full variable domain, completed using reference TRBV30 and TRBJ1-4, is SQTIHQWPATLVQPVGSPLSLECTVEGTSNPNLYWYRQAAGRGLQLLFYSVGIGQISSEVPQNLSASRPQDRQFILSSKKLLLSDSGFYLCAWSRQGWEKLFFGSGTQLSVL.

The chain carries TRBV5-1 and TRBJ2-1; the match to TRBD2 covers 13 bases. Germline V gene data show CDR1 as SGHRS and CDR2 as YFSETQ. CDR3 size: 15 residues. After removal of 1 base from V and 10 bases from J, the junction contained 5 bases not matched to a gene. The CDR3 nucleotides are TGCGCCAGCAGCTTGACTAGCGGGAGGGCCTCGGAGCAGTTCTTC. Amino acid sequence: CASSLTSGRASEQFF. Complete variable domain (other parts from reference TRBV5-1 and TRBJ2-1): KAGVTQTPRYLIKTRGQQVTLSCSPISGHRSVSWYQQTPGQGLQFLFEYFSETQRNKGNFPGRFSGRQFSNSRSEMNVSTLELGDSALYLCASSLTSGRASEQFFGPGTRLTVL.

This clone is medium-sized by share. J is TRBJ2-5 and V is TRBV18; D is perhaps TRBD1 (5 bases). The germline V gene encodes CDR1 KGHSH and CDR2 LQKENI. The CDR3 has 14 residues. V was pared by 3 bases and J by 4 bases, with 12 bases between. CDR3 bases: TGTGCCAGCTCACCGCAGGGCTTCTCAGAGACCCAGTACTTC. It translates to CASSPQGFSETQYF.

This CDR3 is CASSRTGVHSPLHF. CDR3 nucleotide sequence: TGTGCCAGCAGCCGGACAGGGGTCCATTCACCCCTCCACTTT. J is TRBJ1-6 and V is TRBV7-9; 9 bases match TRBD1. The CDR3 sequence is 14 residues long. Germline V gene lookup returns CDR1 SEHNR and CDR2 FQNEAQ (reference sequence). Trimming took 5 bases from V and 8 from J; bases not matched to a gene: 4.